This paragraph covers one T cell receptor beta chain sequence. Its antigen remains unknown. The sample belongs to a study of STAT3 mutations in large granular lymphocyte leukemia. General observations from the study: Clonal expansion was inferred from samples taken at other timepoints. Every T-LGLL patient had at least one immunodominant TCRbeta clonotype. Suggested: STAT3 mutation was not the ancestral event for these clonal expansions.

The CDR3 loop spans 13 amino acids. V was cut by 5 bases and J by 6 bases, with 11 bases left in between. Germline V lookup: CDR1 MDHEN, CDR2 SYDVKM. TCRdb's table, derived via immunoSEQ multiplex PCR, lists solely in-frame clones and lacks some. The sample lists about 13,000 clones, around nine tenths seen once, with around a third in the top ten. The sequence was obtained from a man between 35 and 55 years old with T-cell large granular lymphocyte leukemia. Some clones in this sample may be carry-over from other donors' samples. The material sequenced was peripheral blood mononuclear cells. This chain joins TRBV28 and TRBJ2-1; D remains ambiguous. The CDR3 reads CASSPGHANEQFF. Here the CDR3 DNA reads TGTGCCAGCAGTCCCGGCCATGCCAATGAGCAGTTCTTC.